The 15 T cell receptor beta chains below come from one sample, sequenced in a study of graft-versus-host responses after intestinal transplantation. TCRdb keeps only in-frame clones here, not all; method: immunoSEQ multiplex PCR. The sample shows fewer than 150,000 clones, roughly nine tenths of them seen only once. Their specific antigens are unknown. The source material was unstimulated CD4+ T cells sorted from spleen or lymph node cells, sampled before intestinal transplant. These receptors all come from a human donor who received an intestinal transplant.

This rearrangement joins TRBV2 to TRBJ1-1; no firm D call. CDR3 size: 11 residues. Deletions cut 4 bases from V and 8 bases from J, with 8 bases between. Germline lookup yields CDR1 SNHLY and CDR2 FYNNEI. The chain's CDR3 is CASSVKLEAFF. CDR3 DNA sequence: TGTGCCAGCAGTGTAAAGCTAGAAGCTTTCTTT. The whole variable domain, remainder taken from reference TRBV2 and TRBJ1-1, is EPEVTQTPSHQVTQMGQEVILRCVPISNHLYFYWYRQILGQKVEFLVSFYNNEISEKSEIFDDQFSVERPDGSNFTLKIRSTKLEDSAMYFCASSVKLEAFFGQGTRLTVV.

V usage is TRBV4-2 and J usage is TRBJ1-2; 7 nucleotides line up with TRBD1. The CDR3 extends over 16 amino acids. Germline CDR1 LGHNA, CDR2 YNFKEQ. V was pared by 0 bases and J by 7 bases, with 11 bases of the junction left unmatched. The CDR3 spells CASSQDRLTGVGGYTF. CDR3 coding DNA: TGTGCCAGCAGCCAAGATAGGCTCACAGGGGTCGGTGGCTACACCTTC.

The rearrangement joins TRBV6-1 to TRBJ1-4; D gene unclear. The germline V gene encodes CDR1 MNHNS and CDR2 SASEGT. V shed 1 base and J shed 10 bases, with 10 bases lying between them. There are 13 residues in the CDR3. The chain's CDR3 is CASSEGPETKLFF. CDR3 bases: TGTGCCAGCAGTGAAGGGCCCGAAACAAAACTGTTTTTT.

The chain couples TRBV5-1 to TRBJ2-4; TRBD1 matches 7 bases. V lost 0 bases to trimming and J lost 6 bases; unmatched junction nucleotides: 6. CDR1 and CDR2 from the germline V gene are SGHRS and YFSETQ. CDR3 length equals 15 residues. The CDR3 DNA reads as TGCGCCAGCAGCTTGGGGGGGACAGACCGAAACATTCAGTACTTC. Protein: CASSLGGTDRNIQYF.

The chain recombines TRBV29-1 with TRBJ1-1; 9 bases map to TRBD1. CDR1 is SQVTM and CDR2 is ANQGSEA in the germline V gene. V gave up 5 bases and J gave up 3 bases; unmatched junction bases: 4. The CDR3 runs 13 residues. The CDR3 sequence is CSVSTGGDTEAFF. As DNA, the CDR3 is TGCAGCGTTTCGACAGGGGGGGACACTGAAGCTTTCTTT.

This clone was found a few times. This chain links TRBV6-5 with TRBJ2-7; the D is unclear. Trimming removed 0 bases at V and 3 bases at J, with 12 bases between. The CDR3 is 15 amino acids. CDR1 and CDR2 (germline): MNHEY, SVGAGI. The CDR3 is CASSYSNDGYYEQYF. The CDR3 coding sequence is TGTGCCAGCAGTTACTCCAATGACGGATACTACGAGCAGTACTTC.

The V gene is TRBV6-5, the J gene TRBJ2-7; D is perhaps TRBD2 (6 bases). Germline CDR1 MNHEY, CDR2 SVGAGI. V lost 4 bases, J lost 0 bases, and 13 bases lay in between. The CDR3 covers 15 residues. DNA for the CDR3: TGTGCCAGCAGTTCCGCGGGGCGGAGCTCCTACGAGCAGTACTTC. Amino acid sequence: CASSSAGRSSYEQYF.

This chain links TRBV6-1 with TRBJ2-3, with D perhaps assigned TRBD1 or TRBD2 (5 bases each). Trimming took off 5 bases at V and 6 bases at J, with 9 bases between the two ends. Germline assignment: CDR1 MNHNS and CDR2 SASEGT. The CDR3 is 12 residues long. The CDR3 here is CASSFWGDTQYF. DNA of the CDR3: TGTGCCAGCAGTTTTTGGGGGGATACGCAGTATTTT.

The V and J genes are TRBV19 and TRBJ2-3; tentative D call: TRBD1 (5 bases). The ends were cut back, 3 bases at V and 9 bases at J, with 16 bases in the middle. The CDR3 has 14 residues. Germline V gene data show CDR1 as LNHDA and CDR2 as SQIVND (reference sequence). CDR3 coding DNA: TGTGCCAGTAGTATTGGCAGTCTGAGACAGACGCAGTATTTT. Amino acids: CASSIGSLRQTQYF.

This clone showed up just once. V usage is TRBV29-1 and J usage is TRBJ2-2; 7 nucleotides line up with TRBD2. Germline V CDR1 and CDR2: SQVTM, ANQGSEA. With 3 bases clipped from V and 3 bases from J, the junction kept 4 bases outside the gene matches. The CDR3 is made up of 14 amino acids. The CDR3 nucleotides are TGCAGCGTTGAGGGGGGGTCGTACACCGGGGAGCTGTTTTTT. Translation: CSVEGGSYTGELFF.

DNA of the CDR3: TGTGCCAGTACCCTCTCGGCGGGACAGGGCCTCGAGACCCAGTACTTC. Translated, it gives CASTLSAGQGLETQYF. J is TRBJ2-5 and V is TRBV19, with 9 bases that match TRBD1. The germline CDR1 and CDR2 sequences are LNHDA and SQIVND (reference sequence). Unmatched junction bases numbered 14, after V lost 7 bases and J lost 5 bases. The CDR3 contains 16 residues.

The V and J genes are TRBV4-1 and TRBJ2-1, with 7 nucleotides matching TRBD2. CDR3 length: 15 residues. Germline V gene sequence: CDR1 MGHRA, CDR2 YSYEKL. With 1 base clipped from V and 4 bases from J, the junction kept 4 bases outside the gene matches. CDR3 nucleotides: TGCGCCAGCAGCCAAGGACTAGCCTCGTACAATGAGCAGTTCTTC. Translating gives CASSQGLASYNEQFF.

V is TRBV5-6 and J is TRBJ2-2; possible D gene TRBD1, 6 bases. The CDR3 extends over 19 amino acids. V was shortened by 0 bases and J by 1 base, with 19 bases between the two germline ends. The germline V gene has CDR1 SGHDT and CDR2 YYEEEE. The CDR3 DNA sequence: TGTGCCAGCAGCTTGGATATCAGGGGAAGTAAAATGAACACCGGGGAGCTGTTTTTT. It encodes CASSLDIRGSKMNTGELFF. The full variable domain, its missing parts supplied by reference TRBV5-6 and TRBJ2-2, is DAGVTQSPTHLIKTRGQQVTLRCSPKSGHDTVSWYQQALGQGPQFIFQYYEEEERQRGNFPDRFSGHQFPNYSSELNVNALLLGDSALYLCASSLDIRGSKMNTGELFFGEGSRLTVL.

The chain links TRBV5-4 to TRBJ1-2; D not certain. The CDR3 runs to 14 residues. Trimming took off 0 bases at V and 0 bases at J, with 6 bases between the two ends. CDR1 is SGHNT and CDR2 is YYREEE in the germline V gene (reference sequence). The chain's CDR3 is CASSLDGANYGYTF. For the CDR3, the DNA is TGTGCCAGCAGCTTGGATGGAGCTAACTATGGCTACACCTTC.

This chain uses TRBV18 with TRBJ1-1; 9 positions match TRBD1. Trimming at V came to 3 bases and at J to 2 bases, leaving 4 bases not matched to a gene. The V gene's germline CDR1 is KGHSH and CDR2 LQKENI. The CDR3 is made up of 15 amino acids. CDR3 protein: CASSPTDRGNTEAFF. In DNA form, the CDR3 reads TGTGCCAGCTCACCTACGGACAGGGGAAACACTGAAGCTTTCTTT. Full variable domain (missing parts from reference TRBV18 and TRBJ1-1): NAGVMQNPRHLVRRRGQEARLRCSPMKGHSHVYWYRQLPEEGLKFMVYLQKENIIDESGMPKERFSAEFPKEGPSILRIQQVVRGDSAAYFCASSPTDRGNTEAFFGQGTRLTVV.